This T cell receptor beta chain was sequenced for a study of blood T cell repertoires in COVID-19. Study-wide context: T cells, B-cell-depleted T cells, or PBMCs provided the cDNA or gDNA that served as material.

TCRdb's table, derived via immunoSEQ multiplex PCR, lists solely in-frame clones and lacks some. Among over 100,000 clones listed, approximately 89% were seen once. Trimming cost V 2 bases and J 8 bases, with 12 bases left between them. The length of the CDR3 is 14 residues. Germline CDR1 reads SNHLY; CDR2 reads FYNNEI. V and J are TRBV2 and TRBJ1-4; D is possibly TRBD1 (5 bases). Sequenced material: peripheral blood. This sequence was found in a woman in her 70s with COVID-19, enrolled during active disease. CDR3 nucleotides: TGTGCCAGCAGTGAATCAGGGTTTAGGGAAAAACTGTTTTTT. Translation: CASSESGFREKLFF.